This TCR beta chain was profiled in a study of technical replicates of blood from several donors. TCRdb's copy holds only in-frame clones and misses some; the assay was immunoSEQ multiplex PCR. The sample comprises about 70,000 clones, around 96% of which are singletons, and about 0.4% rests with the top ten. CDR1 is SGHVS and CDR2 is FQNEAQ in the germline V gene. The CDR3 has 15 amino acids. Deletions cut 1 base from V and 4 bases from J, with 13 bases between. The chain is built from TRBV7-8 and TRBJ1-1; unclear D gene. The sequence was obtained from a human donor in good health. Sequenced: T cells isolated from PBMCs. The CDR3 region has the DNA TGTGCCAGCAGCTTAGACGGGATTGGAACCACTGAAGCTTTCTTT. Its translation: CASSLDGIGTTEAFF.